The rows below give T cell receptor beta chains drawn from one sample of a study of glioma-infiltrating T cells. MiXCR, applied by TCRdb to the multiplex PCR reads, yields one record per CDR3 protein. This table holds over 140,000 distinct CDR3 sequences, about 39% found once. The specimen sequenced was glioma tissue, nonneoplastic brain tissue, or PBMCs (not recorded which). These receptors all come from a human donor with low-grade glioma or glioblastoma, undergoing nonglioma brain surgery, or in good health (not recorded which). Each CDR3 is given with its conserved first and last residue. The order of the fields is V gene, J gene, clone size, D gene, CDR3 DNA, CDR3 protein. A D gene is named only where the DNA matches it firmly. Only part of the rows carry a size: once, few, many, or a class if the clone is expanded.

v_gene: TRBV12-5; j_gene: TRBJ1-3; abundance: NA; d_gene: NA; CDR3nt: TGTGCTAGTGGTTTGGTATCTTCCGCAGCCGCGGGGACCATATATTTT; CDR3aa: CASGLVSSAAAGTIYF
v_gene: TRBV20-1; j_gene: TRBJ2-5; abundance: NA; d_gene: NA; CDR3nt: TGCAGTCCGGGGGCGCAAGAGACCCAGTACTTC; CDR3aa: CSPGAQETQYF
v_gene: TRBV2; j_gene: TRBJ2-5; abundance: NA; d_gene: TRBD1; CDR3nt: TGTGCCAGCACCCTGGACAGGGGTCGGGAGACCCAGTACTTC; CDR3aa: CASTLDRGRETQYF
v_gene: TRBV19; j_gene: TRBJ2-2; abundance: NA; d_gene: NA; CDR3nt: TGTGCCAGTAATGGGGGGCCGGCCGGGGAGCTGTTTTTT; CDR3aa: CASNGGPAGELFF
v_gene: TRBV28; j_gene: TRBJ2-7; abundance: NA; d_gene: NA; CDR3nt: TGTGCCAGCACCACCACAGGGTACGAGCAGTACTTC; CDR3aa: CASTTTGYEQYF
v_gene: TRBV19; j_gene: TRBJ1-5; abundance: NA; d_gene: NA; CDR3nt: TGTGCCAGTAGCGTAAGCAGGGTGAGCAATCAGCCCCAGCATTTT; CDR3aa: CASSVSRVSNQPQHF
v_gene: TRBV6-6; j_gene: TRBJ2-5; abundance: few; d_gene: TRBD1; CDR3nt: TGTGCCAGCAGTTACGGGGACAGGGGTCAGACCCAGTACTTC; CDR3aa: CASSYGDRGQTQYF
v_gene: TRBV6-2/TRBV6-3; j_gene: TRBJ2-3; abundance: NA; d_gene: NA; CDR3nt: TGTGCCAGCAGGAGGGGGGGCACCACAGATACGCAGTATTTT; CDR3aa: CASRRGGTTDTQYF
v_gene: TRBV20-1; j_gene: TRBJ1-1; abundance: NA; d_gene: NA; CDR3nt: TGCAGTGCTAGAGATCTGAAGGTCGCCACTGAAGCTTTCTTT; CDR3aa: CSARDLKVATEAFF
v_gene: TRBV6-1; j_gene: TRBJ2-7; abundance: few; d_gene: TRBD1; CDR3nt: TGTGCCAGCAGGGAGACAGGGGAGTCCTACGAGCAGTACTTC; CDR3aa: CASRETGESYEQYF
v_gene: TRBV20-1; j_gene: TRBJ1-5; abundance: few; d_gene: NA; CDR3nt: TGCAGTGCTAGAACTGGGGGCGCGTCCAATCAGCCCCAGCATTTT; CDR3aa: CSARTGGASNQPQHF
v_gene: TRBV27; j_gene: TRBJ2-3; abundance: NA; d_gene: NA; CDR3nt: TGTGCCAGCAGCGAGGGAGATACGCGGTATTTT; CDR3aa: CASSEGDTRYF
v_gene: TRBV3-1; j_gene: TRBJ1-4; abundance: NA; d_gene: TRBD1; CDR3nt: TGTGCCAGCAGCCCCGGGACAGAAGGAAAACTGTTTTTT; CDR3aa: CASSPGTEGKLFF
v_gene: TRBV20-1; j_gene: TRBJ2-6; abundance: NA; d_gene: NA; CDR3nt: TGCAGTGCTAGAGGAGGCGGGTCTGGGGCCAACGTCCTGACTTTC; CDR3aa: CSARGGGSGANVLTF
v_gene: TRBV7-6; j_gene: TRBJ1-2; abundance: NA; d_gene: NA; CDR3nt: TGTGCCCGCAGCTCATCTATTAACTATGGCTACACCTTC; CDR3aa: CARSSSINYGYTF
v_gene: TRBV18; j_gene: TRBJ2-1; abundance: NA; d_gene: TRBD2; CDR3nt: TGTGCCAGCTCACCGGGGGGGAATCGCCTCGGGTACAATGAGCAGTTCTTC; CDR3aa: CASSPGGNRLGYNEQFF
v_gene: TRBV6-1; j_gene: TRBJ1-2; abundance: few; d_gene: NA; CDR3nt: TGTGCCAGCAGTGAAACGGATAACTATGGCTACACCTTC; CDR3aa: CASSETDNYGYTF
v_gene: TRBV7-2; j_gene: TRBJ1-2; abundance: NA; d_gene: NA; CDR3nt: TGTGCCAGCAGCTTGACCAGCAACTATGGCTACACCTTC; CDR3aa: CASSLTSNYGYTF
v_gene: TRBV28; j_gene: TRBJ2-3; abundance: NA; d_gene: TRBD2; CDR3nt: TGTGCCAGCAGTTTAGGAGCGGGGTACACAGATACGCAGTATTTT; CDR3aa: CASSLGAGYTDTQYF
v_gene: TRBV12-5; j_gene: TRBJ2-3; abundance: few; d_gene: TRBD2; CDR3nt: TGTGCTAGTGGTTCCTCCGGGACTAGCGAGAACACAGATACGCAGTATTTT; CDR3aa: CASGSSGTSENTDTQYF
v_gene: TRBV28; j_gene: TRBJ1-5; abundance: NA; d_gene: NA; CDR3nt: TGTGCCACCGATAGACAGAGCAATCAGCCCCAGCATTTT; CDR3aa: CATDRQSNQPQHF
v_gene: TRBV20-1; j_gene: TRBJ2-5; abundance: few; d_gene: NA; CDR3nt: TGCAGTGCTAATGGCGCAGGGCAAGAGACCCAGTACTTC; CDR3aa: CSANGAGQETQYF
v_gene: TRBV14; j_gene: TRBJ2-3; abundance: few; d_gene: NA; CDR3nt: TGTGCCAGCAGCCCGGGACTTGGTAGCACAGATACGCAGTATTTT; CDR3aa: CASSPGLGSTDTQYF
v_gene: TRBV15; j_gene: TRBJ1-6; abundance: NA; d_gene: TRBD1; CDR3nt: TGTGCCACCAGCAGAGGGACAGGGGCATCACCCCTCCACTTT; CDR3aa: CATSRGTGASPLHF
v_gene: TRBV6-1; j_gene: TRBJ2-1; abundance: NA; d_gene: NA; CDR3nt: TGTGCCAGCAGACCCTCCTACAATGAGCAGTTCTTC; CDR3aa: CASRPSYNEQFF
v_gene: TRBV6-2/TRBV6-3; j_gene: TRBJ2-7; abundance: NA; d_gene: NA; CDR3nt: TGTGCCAGCAGCACATTCGGTGAGCAGTACTTC; CDR3aa: CASSTFGEQYF
v_gene: TRBV7-2; j_gene: TRBJ1-3; abundance: NA; d_gene: NA; CDR3nt: TGTGCCAGCAGACCGACAGGCCTCTCTGGAAACACCATATATTTT; CDR3aa: CASRPTGLSGNTIYF
v_gene: TRBV7-2; j_gene: TRBJ2-3; abundance: NA; d_gene: NA; CDR3nt: TGTGCCAGCAGGAAGGGACCGGGCACAGATACGCAGTATTTT; CDR3aa: CASRKGPGTDTQYF
v_gene: TRBV2; j_gene: TRBJ1-1; abundance: NA; d_gene: NA; CDR3nt: TGTGCCAGCGGATCCCGTTTAGGGGCTTTCTTT; CDR3aa: CASGSRLGAFF
v_gene: TRBV6-1; j_gene: TRBJ1-5; abundance: few; d_gene: NA; CDR3nt: TGTGCCAGCAGTAAGGGGTCGGACACCTATCAGCCCCAGCATTTT; CDR3aa: CASSKGSDTYQPQHF
v_gene: TRBV20-1; j_gene: TRBJ2-3; abundance: NA; d_gene: NA; CDR3nt: TGCAGTGCTAGAGTTCCAACGGGGACAGATACGCAGTATTTT; CDR3aa: CSARVPTGTDTQYF
v_gene: TRBV20-1; j_gene: TRBJ2-3; abundance: few; d_gene: NA; CDR3nt: TGCAGTGCATCCCAGGGGTCAGATACGCAGTATTTT; CDR3aa: CSASQGSDTQYF
v_gene: TRBV7-9; j_gene: TRBJ2-7; abundance: NA; d_gene: NA; CDR3nt: TGTGCCAGCAGCTCCCTCGGGCAGACAGGATCCTACGAGCAGTACTTC; CDR3aa: CASSSLGQTGSYEQYF
v_gene: TRBV4-2; j_gene: TRBJ2-3; abundance: few; d_gene: TRBD2; CDR3nt: TGTGCCAGCAGCTTTCGGGGGGAGGGCACAGATACGCAGTATTTT; CDR3aa: CASSFRGEGTDTQYF
v_gene: TRBV7-2; j_gene: TRBJ2-3; abundance: NA; d_gene: TRBD2; CDR3nt: TGTGCCAGCAGCAGACTAGCGGGGGGCGCGGGCACAGATACGCAGTATTTT; CDR3aa: CASSRLAGGAGTDTQYF
v_gene: TRBV20-1; j_gene: TRBJ1-2; abundance: NA; d_gene: NA; CDR3nt: TGCAGTGCTAGAGAAGGACAGATAGAGGGCTACACCTTC; CDR3aa: CSAREGQIEGYTF
v_gene: TRBV19; j_gene: TRBJ2-3; abundance: NA; d_gene: NA; CDR3nt: TGTGCCAGTAGTCTCGCGAACAGAGCGGATACGCAGTATTTT; CDR3aa: CASSLANRADTQYF
v_gene: TRBV27; j_gene: TRBJ1-5; abundance: NA; d_gene: NA; CDR3nt: TGTGCCAGCAGCCTCGGTTGGAATCAGCCCCAGCATTTT; CDR3aa: CASSLGWNQPQHF
v_gene: TRBV6-1; j_gene: TRBJ2-7; abundance: NA; d_gene: NA; CDR3nt: TGTGCCAGCAGTGAAGGGGGATTGGTCATAAGAAACTTC; CDR3aa: CASSEGGLVIRNF
v_gene: TRBV7-9; j_gene: TRBJ1-1; abundance: NA; d_gene: NA; CDR3nt: TGTGCCAGCAGCTTATTGGGGGGTGGAACTGAAGCTTTCTTT; CDR3aa: CASSLLGGGTEAFF
v_gene: TRBV6-2/TRBV6-3; j_gene: TRBJ2-5; abundance: few; d_gene: TRBD2; CDR3nt: TGTGCCACCCACCTCCGGGGGGTAGAAGAGACCCAGTACTTC; CDR3aa: CATHLRGVEETQYF
v_gene: TRBV20-1; j_gene: TRBJ2-3; abundance: NA; d_gene: TRBD2; CDR3nt: TGCAGTGCCACTCCGGGACTAGCGGGGCGTACTAGCACAGATACGCAGTATTTT; CDR3aa: CSATPGLAGRTSTDTQYF
v_gene: TRBV6-1; j_gene: TRBJ2-5; abundance: NA; d_gene: NA; CDR3nt: TGTGCCAGCAGTGAAAGACAGCGCCAAGAGACCCAGTACTTC; CDR3aa: CASSERQRQETQYF
v_gene: TRBV20-1; j_gene: TRBJ2-3; abundance: few; d_gene: NA; CDR3nt: TGCAGTGCTAGAGATTGGGGGGGGGCCAGCACAGATACGCAGTATTTT; CDR3aa: CSARDWGGASTDTQYF
v_gene: TRBV28; j_gene: TRBJ2-3; abundance: NA; d_gene: NA; CDR3nt: TGTGTCAGCAGTGGGGAGTCCGTCACAGATACGCAGTATTTT; CDR3aa: CVSSGESVTDTQYF
v_gene: TRBV6-1; j_gene: TRBJ2-2; abundance: NA; d_gene: TRBD1; CDR3nt: TGTGCCAGCACCGGACAGGGATTAGGTACCGGGGAGCTGTTTTTT; CDR3aa: CASTGQGLGTGELFF
v_gene: TRBV7-8; j_gene: TRBJ2-3; abundance: NA; d_gene: NA; CDR3nt: TGTGCCAGCAGCTTAGTGAGGGGCGATACGCAGTATTTT; CDR3aa: CASSLVRGDTQYF
v_gene: TRBV20-1; j_gene: TRBJ2-3; abundance: NA; d_gene: TRBD2; CDR3nt: TGCAGTGCTGCCCGACTAGCGGGGGACACAGATACGCAGTATTTT; CDR3aa: CSAARLAGDTDTQYF
v_gene: TRBV2; j_gene: TRBJ1-2; abundance: NA; d_gene: TRBD1; CDR3nt: TGTGCCAGCAGTGTGACAGGGACCTATGGCTACACCTTC; CDR3aa: CASSVTGTYGYTF
v_gene: TRBV6-1; j_gene: TRBJ2-5; abundance: few; d_gene: NA; CDR3nt: TGTGCCAGCAAGAAGGGGTTGCAAGAGACCCAGTACTTC; CDR3aa: CASKKGLQETQYF
v_gene: TRBV27; j_gene: TRBJ2-1; abundance: NA; d_gene: TRBD2; CDR3nt: TGTGCCAGCAGTTTAAGGAGCGGGATCTTCAATGAGCAGTTCTTC; CDR3aa: CASSLRSGIFNEQFF
v_gene: TRBV5-4; j_gene: TRBJ2-7; abundance: few; d_gene: NA; CDR3nt: TGTGCCAGCAGGGAATCTGAAAGGGACGAGCAGTACTTC; CDR3aa: CASRESERDEQYF
v_gene: TRBV10-2; j_gene: TRBJ1-4; abundance: NA; d_gene: NA; CDR3nt: TGCGCCAGCAGTGGGGGCAGATCTAATGAAAAACTGTTTTTT; CDR3aa: CASSGGRSNEKLFF
v_gene: TRBV6-9; j_gene: TRBJ2-7; abundance: NA; d_gene: TRBD2; CDR3nt: TGTGCCAGCAGTCATACTAGCGGAACCTACGAGCAGTACTTC; CDR3aa: CASSHTSGTYEQYF
v_gene: TRBV6-2/TRBV6-3; j_gene: TRBJ1-5; abundance: NA; d_gene: NA; CDR3nt: TGTGCCAGCGGGAAGGCATTTCAGCCCCAGCATTTT; CDR3aa: CASGKAFQPQHF
v_gene: TRBV7-2; j_gene: TRBJ2-1; abundance: NA; d_gene: NA; CDR3nt: TGTGCCAGCAGCTTAGAGGAGCTAACCTACAATGAGCAGTTCTTC; CDR3aa: CASSLEELTYNEQFF